The present entry profiles one T cell receptor (beta chain) with its context. Its matching antigen is unknown. This specimen belongs to a study of cytomegalovirus exposure and HLA in healthy donors. Whole-study context: The roughly 120 validation repertoires, a later analysis reported, used the same platform as the roughly 700 repertoires from the first cohort. General study results and limits: Cytomegalovirus association was listed for about 160 TCR beta chains. Among the CMV-associated chains, a few were confirmed in vitro as specific for CMV antigens.

The donors were part of the validation cohort of 120 subjects. That cohort was separate from the first cohort, which comprised 666 subjects. Here immunoSEQ multiplex PCR was the method, and the copy in TCRdb shows in-frame clones only, minus some. This table holds about 55,000 clones, about 93% found once. Material for sequencing was PBMCs. The TCR originated in a young man in good health and CMV-seronegative.

The CDR3 protein is CASSLALDNEQFF. For the CDR3, the DNA is TGTGCCAGCAGTCTAGCTCTAGACAATGAGCAGTTCTTC. The gene calls are TRBV25-1 and TRBJ2-1, with D maybe TRBD2 (5 bases). The CDR3 totals 13 residues. Trimming left V 5 bases short and J 5 bases short, with 10 bases between. CDR1 is MGHDK, CDR2 SYGVNS, per germline.